Listed below are T cell receptor beta chains from one sample, sequenced in a study of blood T cell repertoires in COVID-19. Produced via immunoSEQ multiplex PCR; TCRdb's table is partial and in-frame only. The repertoire holds 300,000 to 350,000 clones, with 85% to 90% as singletons. Source material: PBMCs or T cells enriched from blood (not recorded which). The receptor set was obtained from a woman aged 18-35 years with acute COVID-19. CDR3s include the opening cysteine and the closing phenylalanine or tryptophan. D genes are given only for firm matches. Size tells how often a clone was seen (once, few, many) or the class of an expanded clone, and some rows leave it out.

clone size,J gene,V gene,D gene,CDR3 DNA,CDR3 protein
-,TRBJ2-1,TRBV7-3,TRBD2,TGTGCCAGCAGCCAGAGGGGAGGGAGGTGGAATGAGCAGTTCTTC,CASSQRGGRWNEQFF
-,TRBJ1-4,TRBV28,TRBD1,TGTGCCAGTGAACCCCGGGACAGCTACACAACTAATGAAAAACTGTTTTTT,CASEPRDSYTTNEKLFF
-,TRBJ2-5,TRBV9,TRBD2,TGTGCCAGCAGCGTAGGGGGACTAGCCCGAGAGACCCAGTACTTC,CASSVGGLARETQYF
-,TRBJ1-2,TRBV7-2,TRBD1,TGTGCCAGCAGCTCCCCATCATTCAGGGGGCGGATCTATGGCTACACCTTC,CASSSPSFRGRIYGYTF
-,TRBJ1-3,TRBV7-2,TRBD1,TGTGCCAGCAGCTTAGCGGAGACAGGGACGGGAAACACCATATATTTT,CASSLAETGTGNTIYF
-,TRBJ2-7,TRBV28,-,TGTGCCAGCAGTTTGGGGACAACCCACGAGCAGTACTTC,CASSLGTTHEQYF
-,TRBJ2-3,TRBV5-6,-,TGTGCCAGCAGCTGGCGGGCCCCAGGGGCAGATACGCAGTATTTT,CASSWRAPGADTQYF
-,TRBJ2-2,TRBV28,TRBD2,TGTGCCAGCAGTTCACGACTAGCGGACACCGGGGAGCTGTTTTTT,CASSSRLADTGELFF
-,TRBJ1-2,TRBV4-1,TRBD1,TGCGCCAGCAGCCAACCACTCAGGGACAGGGGTGATGGGGGCTACACCTTC,CASSQPLRDRGDGGYTF
-,TRBJ1-2,TRBV14,TRBD1,TGTGCCAGCAGCCCCTGGACAGGGGGCAAGGATGGCTACACCTTC,CASSPWTGGKDGYTF
-,TRBJ1-2,TRBV5-6,TRBD1,TGTGCCAGCAGCTACCCCGGGACAGGGGAATTGGGCTACACCTTC,CASSYPGTGELGYTF
-,TRBJ1-5,TRBV28,-,TGTGCCAGCAGTTTAGGACAGTTTAGCAATCAGCCCCAGCATTTT,CASSLGQFSNQPQHF
-,TRBJ1-3,TRBV5-1,-,TGCGCCAGCAGCTCGGGACAAAGAGTATCCTCTGGAAACACCATATATTTT,CASSSGQRVSSGNTIYF
-,TRBJ1-1,TRBV5-1,TRBD1,TGCGCCACCAAAGGACAGGGAATGAACACTGAAGCTTTCTTT,CATKGQGMNTEAFF
-,TRBJ2-1,TRBV19,TRBD2,TGTGCCAGTAGTCGGACTAGCGGAATAAACAATGAGCAGTTCTTC,CASSRTSGINNEQFF
-,TRBJ2-3,TRBV28,-,TGTGCCACCGAAGGGGGAGATTCAGATACGCAGTATTTT,CATEGGDSDTQYF
-,TRBJ2-7,TRBV18,TRBD1,TGTGCCAGCTCCCTCGGACAGGGGTACGTCTACGAGCAGTACTTC,CASSLGQGYVYEQYF
-,TRBJ2-2,TRBV18,-,TGTGCCAGCTCACCACCGCCGGGGTCGAACACCGGGGAGCTGTTTTTT,CASSPPPGSNTGELFF
-,TRBJ2-7,TRBV4-1,TRBD1,TGCGCCAGCAGCCAAGATTTGGGACAGGCCTACGAGCAGTACTTC,CASSQDLGQAYEQYF
-,TRBJ1-6,TRBV27,TRBD1,TGTGCCAGCAGTTTGTCGACAGGGGGTAATTCACCCCTCCACTTT,CASSLSTGGNSPLHF
-,TRBJ2-1,TRBV18,TRBD2,TGTGCCAGCTCACCAAGTGCCAGCGGGAGAGGCAATGAGCAGTTCTTC,CASSPSASGRGNEQFF
-,TRBJ2-3,TRBV3-1/TRBV3-2,-,TGTGCCAGCAGCCAAGATATCCCAGGTAGCACAGATACGCAGTATTTT,CASSQDIPGSTDTQYF
few,TRBJ2-7,TRBV30,-,TGTGCCTGGAGTCGGGATAGCTCCTACGAGCAGTACTTC,CAWSRDSSYEQYF
-,TRBJ2-2,TRBV7-2,TRBD1,TGTGCCAGCAGCCTCAGGGGACAGTCGAACACCGGGGAGCTGTTTTTT,CASSLRGQSNTGELFF
-,TRBJ2-1,TRBV10-3,-,TGTGCCATCAGTGGCAGGGAAGGCAATGAGCAGTTCTTC,CAISGREGNEQFF
-,TRBJ2-7,TRBV28,TRBD2,TGTGCCAGCAGTTTAATTGATGGGACTAGCGGGGGGGATTTCTACGAGCAGTACTTC,CASSLIDGTSGGDFYEQYF
-,TRBJ1-4,TRBV7-9,-,TGTGCCAGCAGCTCCGACATAGGTGAAAAACTGTTTTTT,CASSSDIGEKLFF
-,TRBJ2-5,TRBV5-8,TRBD2,TGTGCCAGCAGCTGGAGGACTAGCGGGAGAGGGGAGGAGACCCAGTACTTC,CASSWRTSGRGEETQYF
once,TRBJ1-1,TRBV27,-,TGTGCCAGCTATCCCCCGGGGGGTGAAGCTTTCTTT,CASYPPGGEAFF
-,TRBJ1-5,TRBV28,-,TGTGCCAGCAGTTTGGCGGTGTCAGATCAGCCCCAGCATTTT,CASSLAVSDQPQHF
-,TRBJ1-2,TRBV29-1,TRBD1,TGCAGCGTTGTGGGGACTGGACAGGGCCAACTAGGGGGCTACACCTTC,CSVVGTGQGQLGGYTF
-,TRBJ1-5,TRBV5-4,-,TGTGCCAGCAGCTTGGGAGGGACGGGAGGCAATCAGCCCCAGCATTTT,CASSLGGTGGNQPQHF
-,TRBJ2-7,TRBV6-5,TRBD1,TGTGCCAGCAGTCGAACCCGGGACAGATCATACGAGCAGTACTTC,CASSRTRDRSYEQYF
-,TRBJ2-1,TRBV5-8,-,TGTGCCAGCAGCTTGTTCTTGAGGGCCGGCGATGAGCAGTTCTTC,CASSLFLRAGDEQFF
-,TRBJ1-3,TRBV11-2,-,TGTGCCAGCAGCTTAGTCAGCTCTGGAAACACCATATATTTT,CASSLVSSGNTIYF
-,TRBJ1-4,TRBV18,-,TGTGCCAGCTCAGACAGAGACTCAGAAAAACTGTTTTTT,CASSDRDSEKLFF
-,TRBJ2-3,TRBV20-1,-,TGCAGTGCTCCACCCCAGAATACGCAGTATTTT,CSAPPQNTQYF
-,TRBJ2-7,TRBV27,TRBD1,TGTGCCAGCAGTTTGACAGGGATCTTGAACGAGCAGTACTTC,CASSLTGILNEQYF
-,TRBJ2-1,TRBV11-3,TRBD2,TGTGCCAGCAGTATAGCGGGGGTGGGGTACAATGAGCAGTTCTTC,CASSIAGVGYNEQFF
once,TRBJ2-7,TRBV28,-,TGTGCCAGCAGTCGCCAGGAATACGAGCAGTACTTC,CASSRQEYEQYF
-,TRBJ2-2,TRBV19,-,TGTGCCAGTAGTTTCCTGCAGGGCTTTACGGACACCGGGGAGCTGTTTTTT,CASSFLQGFTDTGELFF
-,TRBJ1-2,TRBV19,-,TGTGCCAGCACAGGGAACTATGGCTACACCTTC,CASTGNYGYTF
-,TRBJ1-1,TRBV7-3,-,TGTGCCAGCAGCTTAAAGCGGAACACTGAAGCTTTCTTT,CASSLKRNTEAFF
-,TRBJ2-5,TRBV7-2,TRBD2,TGTGCCAGCAGCTTATCTCGCGGGAGGAGGGAGACCCAGTACTTC,CASSLSRGRRETQYF
-,TRBJ1-1,TRBV28,-,TGTGCCAGCACGGGGGGGAGGAACACTGAAGCTTTCTTT,CASTGGRNTEAFF
-,TRBJ2-4,TRBV5-1,-,TGCGCCAGCAGCTTGGGGTCCCAGGGGTCCAAAAACATTCAGTACTTC,CASSLGSQGSKNIQYF